Below are 24 T cell receptor beta chains sequenced from a single sample in a study of blood T cell repertoires in COVID-19. Sequenced by immunoSEQ multiplex PCR; TCRdb stores in-frame clones only, minus some. The sample consists of fewer than 300,000 clones, about 89% of them appearing once. The sample comprised peripheral blood. The source of these receptors is a woman aged 40 to 49 who had recovered from COVID-19.

V usage is TRBV9 and J usage is TRBJ2-7; TRBD1 agrees at 8 bases. The trim removed 3 bases at V and 2 bases at J, leaving 4 bases unmatched. The CDR3 sequence is 14 residues long. Germline V gene data show CDR1 as SGDLS and CDR2 as YYNGEE. CDR3 nucleotides: TGTGCCAGCAGCGCCGGGGACAGGCCCTACGAGCAGTACTTC. It yields the protein CASSAGDRPYEQYF. Full variable domain (rest looked up from reference TRBV9 and TRBJ2-7): DSGVTQTPKHLITATGQRVTLRCSPRSGDLSVYWYQQSLDQGLQFLIQYYNGEERAKGNILERFSAQQFPDLHSELNLSSLELGDSALYFCASSAGDRPYEQYFGPGTRLTVT.

The V gene is TRBV7-2, the J gene TRBJ1-4; 9 positions match TRBD1. J lost 6 bases, V lost 6 bases, and 5 bases had no gene match. There are 14 residues in the CDR3. Germline lookup yields CDR1 SGHTA and CDR2 FQGNSA. Here the CDR3 reads CASSRQGDDEKLFF. In DNA, the CDR3 is TGTGCCAGCAGTCGACAGGGGGATGATGAAAAACTGTTTTTT.

The chain carries TRBV10-3 and TRBJ2-7; D is possibly TRBD2 (6 bases). Trimming cost V 7 bases and J 2 bases, with 15 bases left between them. CDR1 is ENHRY, CDR2 SYGVKD, per germline. CDR3 size: 14 residues. The CDR3 spells CAIKEGPDTYEQYF. The CDR3 DNA reads as TGTGCCATCAAGGAGGGCCCTGATACCTACGAGCAGTACTTC.

The chain employs TRBV4-3 and TRBJ1-4, with D possibly TRBD1 on 5 matching bases. Germline V CDR1 and CDR2: LGHNA, YSLEER. The CDR3 has 19 amino acids. With 1 base removed from V and 2 bases from J, the gap between germline ends came to 20 bases. The DNA of the CDR3 is TGCGCCAGCAGCCAAGGGTCTTGGGGGGGGATCGGGACTAATGAAAAACTGTTTTTT. Translation gives CASSQGSWGGIGTNEKLFF.

The rearrangement uses TRBV18 and TRBJ2-7; no clear D gene. The CDR3 is 17 amino acids. Trimming removed 5 bases from V and 0 bases from J, with 20 bases in between. CDR1 KGHSH and CDR2 LQKENI come from the germline V gene. The CDR3 sequence: CASSATPGRLFSYEQYF. The DNA of the CDR3 is TGTGCCAGCTCAGCTACTCCAGGCAGGCTTTTCTCCTACGAGCAGTACTTC.

The rearrangement joins TRBV7-9 to TRBJ2-7; 7 bases are a match to TRBD2. The CDR3 runs to 15 residues. Germline trimming cut 1 base from V and 0 bases from J; bases unmatched to any gene: 3. The germline V gene has CDR1 SEHNR and CDR2 FQNEAQ (reference sequence). The CDR3 DNA reads TGTGCCAGCAGCTTAGTGGGACTATACTCCTACGAGCAGTACTTC. Amino acid sequence: CASSLVGLYSYEQYF.

The chain has TRBV7-7 and TRBJ2-2, with TRBD1 matching 10 bases. CDR3 length equals 17 residues. Germline V gene lookup returns CDR1 SSHAT and CDR2 FNYEAQ (reference sequence). V shed 5 bases, J shed 7 bases, and the junction held 13 bases outside the gene matches. CDR3 amino acids: CASSALSETGGLGELFF. CDR3 DNA: TGTGCCAGCAGCGCCCTCTCCGAGACAGGGGGCCTCGGGGAGCTGTTTTTT.

Remarks on this clone: Other DNA variants within this sample encode the same CDR3. This CDR3 reads CASSQTGRNQPQHF. In DNA form, the CDR3 reads TGTGCCAGCAGCCAAACAGGGCGCAATCAGCCCCAGCATTTT. This chain joins TRBV4-2 and TRBJ1-5, with D maybe TRBD1 (6 bases). This CDR3 comprises 14 residues. Germline CDR1 reads LGHNA; CDR2 reads YNFKEQ. V dropped 2 bases and J dropped 2 bases, with 7 bases sitting between them.

J is TRBJ2-1 and V is TRBV29-1, with D possibly matching TRBD2 (7 bases). This CDR3 region has 12 residues. Deletions cut 5 bases from V and 6 bases from J, with 11 bases between. Germline CDR1 and CDR2: SQVTM and ANQGSEA. The CDR3 here is CSVSGGPNEQFF. DNA of the CDR3: TGCAGCGTTTCGGGGGGCCCCAATGAGCAGTTCTTC.

The chain uses TRBV27 and TRBJ1-1; D remains unclear. V was pared by 6 bases and J by 1 base, with 15 bases between. CDR3 length: 15 amino acids. Per germline, CDR1 MNHEY and CDR2 SMNVEV (reference sequence). The CDR3 coding sequence is TGTGCCAGCAGCCCCGGGTTGTCCCCGAACACTGAAGCTTTCTTT. Encoded protein: CASSPGLSPNTEAFF.

The chain employs TRBV27 and TRBJ2-7, with 8 bases fitting TRBD2. This CDR3 comprises 15 residues. V was clipped by 3 bases and J by 2 bases; unmatched bases: 6. Germline CDR1 and CDR2: MNHEY and SMNVEV (reference sequence). DNA for the CDR3: TGTGCCAGCAGTTTGAGATTGACTAGCGCCTACGAGCAGTACTTC. Protein sequence: CASSLRLTSAYEQYF.

For this clone: This specimen includes other DNA sequences encoding the same CDR3. CDR3 bases: TGTGCCAGCAGTTACAGACAGTGGAATTATGGCTACACCTTC. Its translation: CASSYRQWNYGYTF. The genes are TRBV6-5 and TRBJ1-2; TRBD1 is a possible D gene (5 bases). This CDR3 comprises 14 residues. The germline V and J ends were trimmed by 2 bases and 5 bases, with 12 bases remaining between them. CDR1 is MNHEY and CDR2 is SVGAGI in the germline V gene.

The V and J genes are TRBV7-9 and TRBJ1-1; tentative D call: TRBD1 (5 bases). The CDR3 is 15 amino acids. Trimming left V 2 bases short and J 4 bases short, with 14 bases between. Germline CDR1 and CDR2: SEHNR and FQNEAQ (reference sequence). For the CDR3, the DNA is TGTGCCAGCAGCTTAAAGCCCGGCGGGGGCACTGAAGCTTTCTTT. Translating gives CASSLKPGGGTEAFF.

The V call is TRBV20-1, the J call TRBJ1-1; perhaps TRBD1 as D (5 bases). The CDR3 is 13 amino acids. The V gene's germline CDR1 is DFQATT and CDR2 SNEGSKA (reference sequence). Trimming removed 3 bases at V and 2 bases at J, with 10 bases between. This CDR3 is CSASRGHNTEAFF. CDR3 coding DNA: TGCAGTGCTAGTCGCGGACACAACACTGAAGCTTTCTTT.

This clone appeared once. The V call is TRBV6-1, the J call TRBJ1-5, with TRBD1 as a possible D gene (6 bases). CDR1 and CDR2 from the germline V gene are MNHNS and SASEGT. This CDR3 comprises 13 residues. Trimming took 6 bases from V and 9 from J, leaving 15 bases between them. The CDR3 spells CASRAGGAGPQHF. CDR3 DNA: TGTGCCAGCAGGGCCGGGGGGGCTGGGCCCCAGCATTTT.

The table lists this clone with a few counts. This chain uses TRBV2 with TRBJ1-6; D is undetermined. Germline V gene data show CDR1 as SNHLY and CDR2 as FYNNEI. The germline V and J ends were trimmed by 6 bases and 5 bases, with 11 bases remaining between them. The CDR3 runs to 14 residues. CDR3 loop: CASSYEGDNSPLHF. CDR3 DNA sequence: TGTGCCAGCAGCTACGAAGGAGATAATTCACCCCTCCACTTT.

The V and J genes are TRBV2 and TRBJ1-5; TRBD1 matches 9 bases. Trimming at V came to 8 bases and at J to 5 bases, leaving 4 bases not matched to a gene. The germline gives CDR1 SNHLY, CDR2 FYNNEI. The CDR3 has 13 residues. The CDR3 spells CASGGQGYQPQHF. In DNA, the CDR3 is TGTGCCAGCGGGGGACAGGGCTATCAGCCCCAGCATTTT.

This chain connects TRBV27 to TRBJ1-2, with TRBD1 matching over 10 bases. The CDR3 sequence is 16 residues long. Trimming removed 2 bases from V and 4 bases from J; junction bases left unmatched: 7. Germline V CDR1 and CDR2: MNHEY, SMNVEV (reference sequence). In nucleotides, the CDR3 is TGTGCCAGCAGTTTAATTTGGGACAGGGGAGTCTATGGCTACACCTTC. Protein: CASSLIWDRGVYGYTF.

The chain employs TRBV10-3 and TRBJ2-5; 11 bases agree with TRBD1. The CDR3 is 14 residues long. Germline V CDR1 and CDR2: ENHRY, SYGVKD. The trim removed 8 bases at V and 3 bases at J, leaving 5 bases unmatched. CDR3 sequence (DNA): TGTGCCATCGGGGACAGGGGGAATGAAGAGACCCAGTACTTC. This sequence encodes CAIGDRGNEETQYF.

The chain employs TRBV6-5 and TRBJ2-1, with 9 nucleotides matching TRBD1. V gave up 4 bases and J gave up 2 bases; unmatched junction bases: 6. CDR1 MNHEY and CDR2 SVGAGI come from the germline V gene. This CDR3 contains 16 residues. The CDR3 DNA reads as TGTGCCAGCAGTTTTGCGGACAGGGGAGCCTACAATGAGCAGTTCTTC. Its translation is CASSFADRGAYNEQFF.

This clone was seen a single time. The chain has TRBV29-1 and TRBJ1-1, with D unresolved. V lost 2 bases to trimming and J lost 0 bases, with 7 bases between them. This CDR3 has 13 amino acids. The germline CDR1 and CDR2 sequences are SQVTM and ANQGSEA. Here the CDR3 reads CSVEKEMNTEAFF. The CDR3, as DNA: TGCAGCGTTGAAAAGGAGATGAACACTGAAGCTTTCTTT.

The sample holds one count of this clone. This chain connects TRBV19 to TRBJ2-6, with a tentative D call TRBD1 (5 bases). The V gene's germline CDR1 is LNHDA and CDR2 SQIVND (reference sequence). V dropped 5 bases and J dropped 0 bases, with 14 bases sitting between them. CDR3 length: 17 amino acids. CDR3 nucleotide sequence: TGTGCCAGTAGTCCGACAGCATCAAGCTCTGGGGCCAACGTCCTGACTTTC. Translated: CASSPTASSSGANVLTF.

The chain joins TRBV2 to TRBJ1-2, with 7 bases matching TRBD1. This CDR3 is built from 13 residues. V lost 10 bases to trimming and J lost 4 bases; unmatched junction nucleotides: 9. Germline V lookup: CDR1 SNHLY, CDR2 FYNNEI. The CDR3 nucleotides read TGTGCCACGGGCGGCCGGGACAGCTATGGCTACACCTTC. It is translated as CATGGRDSYGYTF.

The chain employs TRBV5-5 and TRBJ1-2, with D possibly matching TRBD1 (5 bases). Germline lookup yields CDR1 SGHKS and CDR2 YYEKEE (reference sequence). V gave up 4 bases and J gave up 7 bases, with 23 bases separating them. CDR3 length: 16 residues. In DNA, the CDR3 is TGTGCCAGCAGCACTCGACAGTGGGCCCTTGCGGCTGGCTACACCTTC. This gives the protein CASSTRQWALAAGYTF.